The T cell receptor beta chain described here comes from a study of T cell repertoires in cytomegalovirus infection. Study at large: Indications came from public TCR beta signatures; they pointed to CMV infection and to a matching HLA type.

CDR1 DFQATT and CDR2 SNEGSKA come from the germline V gene (reference sequence). This CDR3 has 13 amino acids. The ends lost 8 bases at V and 5 bases at J; junction bases unmatched: 10. This clonotype was detected a few times. Its antigen is not known. TCRdb analysed the reads with MiXCR anew, one entry per CDR3 protein. Of fewer than 400,000 distinct CDR3 sequences listed, 18% were seen once; the top ten hold about 10%. Points from the study as a whole: What dominated the ex vivo response were HLA-C-restricted CMV-specific TCR beta clonotypes. Summed frequency of shared TCR beta families picked out CMV carriers who also had the relevant HLA.

Material: PBMCs. This receptor was obtained from a human donor in good health (CMV status not recorded). Some clones in this sample may be carry-over from other donors' samples. The chain employs TRBV20-1 and TRBJ1-1, with 8 nucleotides matching TRBD1. This CDR3 is CSPSQGAGTEAFF. Here the CDR3 DNA reads TGCAGTCCATCCCAGGGGGCTGGGACTGAAGCTTTCTTT.